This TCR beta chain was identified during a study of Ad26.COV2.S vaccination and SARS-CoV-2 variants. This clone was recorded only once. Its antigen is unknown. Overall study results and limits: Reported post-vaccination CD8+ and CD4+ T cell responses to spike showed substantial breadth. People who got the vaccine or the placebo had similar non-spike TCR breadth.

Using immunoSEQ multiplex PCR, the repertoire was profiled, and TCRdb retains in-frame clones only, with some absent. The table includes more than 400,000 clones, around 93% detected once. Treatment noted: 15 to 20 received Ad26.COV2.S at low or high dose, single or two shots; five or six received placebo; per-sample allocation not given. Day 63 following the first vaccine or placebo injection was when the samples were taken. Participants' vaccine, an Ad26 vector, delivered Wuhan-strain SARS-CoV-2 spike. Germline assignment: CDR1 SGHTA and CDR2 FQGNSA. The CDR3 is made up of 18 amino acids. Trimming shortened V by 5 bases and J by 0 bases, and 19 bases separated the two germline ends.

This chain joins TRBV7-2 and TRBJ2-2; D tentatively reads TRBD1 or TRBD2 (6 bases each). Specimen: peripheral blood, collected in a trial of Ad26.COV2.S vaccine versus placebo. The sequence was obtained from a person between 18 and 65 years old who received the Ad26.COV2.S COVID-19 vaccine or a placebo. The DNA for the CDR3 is TGTGCCAGCAGCCCAGTCCGGGGGCTATACGCGAACACCGGGGAGCTGTTTTTT. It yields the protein CASSPVRGLYANTGELFF. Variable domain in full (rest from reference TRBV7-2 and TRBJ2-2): GAGVSQSPSNKVTEKGKDVELRCDPISGHTALYWYRQSLGQGLEFLIYFQGNSAPDKSGLPSDRFSAERTGGSVSTLTIQRTQQEDSAVYLCASSPVRGLYANTGELFFGEGSRLTVL.